The rows below give T cell receptor beta chains drawn from one sample of a study of high-grade serous ovarian cancer treatment subgroups. The data were produced by immunoSEQ multiplex PCR, yet TCRdb's version contains in-frame clones alone and is incomplete. The table records roughly 3,000 clones, 65% to 75% of them present only once. The specimen sequenced was tumor tissue. The receptors shown here come from a human donor with high-grade serous ovarian cancer. Both conserved end residues are part of each CDR3. A D gene is named only where the DNA matches it firmly. Clone size appears in some rows only: once, few, many, or a class for an expanded clone.

d_call: NA
clone_size: NA
j_call: TRBJ2-7
v_call: TRBV5-6
cdr3_nt: TGTGCCAGCAGCCCGGGAACTCGGGAAGACGAGCAGTACTTC
cdr3_aa: CASSPGTREDEQYF

d_call: TRBD2
clone_size: NA
j_call: TRBJ2-3
v_call: TRBV5-1
cdr3_nt: TGCGCCAGCAGCCCTAGCGGGAATTGGGTCAGAGATACGCAGTATTTT
cdr3_aa: CASSPSGNWVRDTQYF

d_call: TRBD1
clone_size: NA
j_call: TRBJ1-1
v_call: TRBV7-2
cdr3_nt: TGTGCCAGCAGCTTAGGGACAGGGAACACTGAAGCTTTCTTT
cdr3_aa: CASSLGTGNTEAFF

d_call: TRBD2
clone_size: NA
j_call: TRBJ2-7
v_call: TRBV7-2
cdr3_nt: TGTGCCAGCAGCCCCGGGACTAGCGGGAGTTACGAGACCTACGAGCAGTACTTC
cdr3_aa: CASSPGTSGSYETYEQYF

d_call: NA
clone_size: NA
j_call: TRBJ1-1
v_call: TRBV28
cdr3_nt: TGTGCCAGCAGGAAGGGTGGGGGGGGTCACACTGAAGCTTTCTTT
cdr3_aa: CASRKGGGGHTEAFF

d_call: TRBD1
clone_size: once
j_call: TRBJ1-2
v_call: TRBV7-9
cdr3_nt: TGTGCCAGCAGCACCCACAGGGGTCGTGACTATGGCTACACCTTC
cdr3_aa: CASSTHRGRDYGYTF

d_call: NA
clone_size: NA
j_call: TRBJ1-2
v_call: TRBV5-6
cdr3_nt: TGTGCCAGCAGCATATCAGGGGCAACCTACACCTTC
cdr3_aa: CASSISGATYTF

d_call: NA
clone_size: NA
j_call: TRBJ2-2
v_call: TRBV30
cdr3_nt: TGTGCCTGGAGTTCTCGGGGGAGTGACACCGGGGAGCTGTTTTTT
cdr3_aa: CAWSSRGSDTGELFF

d_call: NA
clone_size: NA
j_call: TRBJ2-3
v_call: TRBV5-6
cdr3_nt: TGTGCCAGCAGCTTAGTGGCTCCGGGTACGCAGTATTTT
cdr3_aa: CASSLVAPGTQYF

d_call: NA
clone_size: NA
j_call: TRBJ2-7
v_call: TRBV7-9
cdr3_nt: TGTGCCAGCAGCCTGGACAGTTCCTACGAGCAGTACTTC
cdr3_aa: CASSLDSSYEQYF

d_call: TRBD1
clone_size: NA
j_call: TRBJ2-3
v_call: TRBV29-1
cdr3_nt: TGCAGCGTAAGGGGACAGGGAGAGAGCACAGATACGCAGTATTTT
cdr3_aa: CSVRGQGESTDTQYF

d_call: TRBD2
clone_size: NA
j_call: TRBJ2-1
v_call: TRBV4-3
cdr3_nt: TGCGCCAGCAGCCAAGATACGACTAGCGGGTTCAATGAGCAGTTCTTC
cdr3_aa: CASSQDTTSGFNEQFF

d_call: TRBD1
clone_size: NA
j_call: TRBJ1-5
v_call: TRBV19
cdr3_nt: TGTGCCAGTAGGACAGGGCAAGCGCCCCAGCATTTT
cdr3_aa: CASRTGQAPQHF

d_call: NA
clone_size: NA
j_call: TRBJ2-7
v_call: TRBV7-8
cdr3_nt: TGTGCCAGCAGCTTACATCAGGGACCCTCCTACGAGCAGTACTTC
cdr3_aa: CASSLHQGPSYEQYF

d_call: TRBD2
clone_size: once
j_call: TRBJ2-3
v_call: TRBV4-3
cdr3_nt: TGCGCCAGCAGCCAAGATCGAGAAGAACTCGGGGGGGAGGATACGCAGTATTTT
cdr3_aa: CASSQDREELGGEDTQYF

d_call: NA
clone_size: NA
j_call: TRBJ2-5
v_call: TRBV6-4
cdr3_nt: TGTGCCAGCAGTGCTGAGGTAGGGGAGACCCAGTACTTC
cdr3_aa: CASSAEVGETQYF

d_call: NA
clone_size: NA
j_call: TRBJ2-3
v_call: TRBV28
cdr3_nt: TGTGCCACCCGAGGGGATACGCAGTATTTT
cdr3_aa: CATRGDTQYF

d_call: NA
clone_size: NA
j_call: TRBJ1-1
v_call: TRBV5-1
cdr3_nt: TGCGCCAGCAGCTTGGGCCCGGATACCCTGAACACTGAAGCTTTCTTT
cdr3_aa: CASSLGPDTLNTEAFF

d_call: NA
clone_size: NA
j_call: TRBJ2-3
v_call: TRBV11-2
cdr3_nt: TGTGCCAGCAGCTTATTGGGTAGGGATACGCAGTATTTT
cdr3_aa: CASSLLGRDTQYF

d_call: NA
clone_size: few
j_call: TRBJ1-5
v_call: TRBV2
cdr3_nt: TGTGCCAGCAGTGAGGCAGGGGTTAGCAATCAGCCCCAGCATTTT
cdr3_aa: CASSEAGVSNQPQHF

d_call: NA
clone_size: once
j_call: TRBJ2-5
v_call: TRBV19
cdr3_nt: TGTGCCAGTACCTCACGGCGGGGACAAGAGACCCAGTACTTC
cdr3_aa: CASTSRRGQETQYF